This is a list of T cell receptor beta chains from one sample in a study of blood T cell repertoires in COVID-19. Only in-frame clones appear in the TCRdb table, and some are missing; sequencing was by immunoSEQ multiplex PCR. The repertoire holds some 74,000 clones, more than 70% seen once, with about 15% in the top ten. Sequencing was performed on peripheral blood. The receptors were sampled from a man between 70 and 80 years old with active or convalescent COVID-19. Each CDR3 is given with its conserved first and last residue. The D gene is left open where the match is weak. The size of a clone is reported for some rows only, either as once, few or many, or as a class for expanded clones.

D gene: -
J gene: TRBJ1-1
V gene: TRBV19
clone size: once
CDR3 protein: CASRVGASGGTEAFF
CDR3 DNA: TGTGCCAGTAGAGTCGGGGCTTCGGGAGGAACTGAAGCTTTCTTT

D gene: -
J gene: TRBJ2-1
V gene: TRBV18
clone size: -
CDR3 protein: CASSPRRGNEQFF
CDR3 DNA: TGTGCCAGCTCACCACGGAGAGGGAATGAGCAGTTCTTC

D gene: -
J gene: TRBJ1-1
V gene: TRBV3-1/TRBV3-2
clone size: -
CDR3 protein: CASSQVEGITEAFF
CDR3 DNA: TGTGCCAGCAGCCAAGTGGAGGGAATCACTGAAGCTTTCTTT

D gene: -
J gene: TRBJ1-2
V gene: TRBV27
clone size: -
CDR3 protein: CASSLKDTYYGYTF
CDR3 DNA: TGTGCCAGCAGTTTAAAGGACACGTACTATGGCTACACCTTC

D gene: -
J gene: TRBJ1-2
V gene: TRBV28
clone size: -
CDR3 protein: CASSLSDYYGYTF
CDR3 DNA: TGTGCCAGCAGTCTGTCTGACTACTATGGCTACACCTTC

D gene: -
J gene: TRBJ1-1
V gene: TRBV30
clone size: -
CDR3 protein: CAWSNLLNTEAFF
CDR3 DNA: TGTGCCTGGAGTAATCTTTTGAACACTGAAGCTTTCTTT

D gene: -
J gene: TRBJ2-1
V gene: TRBV19
clone size: -
CDR3 protein: CASSASNPNEQFF
CDR3 DNA: TGTGCCAGTAGTGCGTCGAATCCGAATGAGCAGTTCTTC

D gene: -
J gene: TRBJ2-1
V gene: TRBV2
clone size: -
CDR3 protein: CALRGRRDNEQFF
CDR3 DNA: TGTGCCCTCAGGGGCCGTCGGGACAATGAGCAGTTCTTC

D gene: TRBD1
J gene: TRBJ1-1
V gene: TRBV7-8
clone size: few
CDR3 protein: CASSKTGGDTEAFF
CDR3 DNA: TGTGCCAGCAGCAAAACAGGGGGGGACACTGAAGCTTTCTTT

D gene: TRBD1
J gene: TRBJ2-7
V gene: TRBV7-9
clone size: -
CDR3 protein: CASSQGQEYEQYF
CDR3 DNA: TGTGCCAGCAGCCAAGGACAGGAGTACGAGCAGTACTTC

D gene: TRBD1
J gene: TRBJ1-2
V gene: TRBV29-1
clone size: -
CDR3 protein: CSVWDREKNGYTF
CDR3 DNA: TGCAGCGTCTGGGACAGGGAAAAGAATGGCTACACCTTC

D gene: TRBD1
J gene: TRBJ1-2
V gene: TRBV24-1
clone size: -
CDR3 protein: CATMDRGQDGYTF
CDR3 DNA: TGTGCCACCATGGACAGGGGGCAGGATGGCTACACCTTC

D gene: -
J gene: TRBJ1-1
V gene: TRBV2
clone size: -
CDR3 protein: CASSYHGEAFF
CDR3 DNA: TGTGCCAGCAGCTATCACGGGGAAGCTTTCTTT

D gene: -
J gene: TRBJ1-4
V gene: TRBV10-3
clone size: -
CDR3 protein: CAISEGHSEKLFF
CDR3 DNA: TGTGCCATCAGTGAGGGACATTCTGAAAAACTGTTTTTT

D gene: -
J gene: TRBJ1-5
V gene: TRBV2
clone size: -
CDR3 protein: CASSPQGFGQPQHF
CDR3 DNA: TGTGCCAGCAGTCCCCAGGGGTTCGGTCAGCCCCAGCATTTT

D gene: TRBD1
J gene: TRBJ1-4
V gene: TRBV7-9
clone size: few
CDR3 protein: CASSLLPGQGSEKLFF
CDR3 DNA: TGTGCCAGCAGCTTACTACCGGGACAGGGCTCTGAAAAACTGTTTTTT

D gene: -
J gene: TRBJ1-4
V gene: TRBV5-1
clone size: -
CDR3 protein: CASRDRLTNEKLFF
CDR3 DNA: TGCGCCAGCAGAGACAGGTTAACTAATGAAAAACTGTTTTTT

D gene: TRBD1
J gene: TRBJ1-4
V gene: TRBV11-2
clone size: once
CDR3 protein: CASRTGQGDNEKLFF
CDR3 DNA: TGTGCCAGCAGAACTGGACAGGGGGACAATGAAAAACTGTTTTTT

D gene: -
J gene: TRBJ2-7
V gene: TRBV30
clone size: -
CDR3 protein: CAWSVGGSYEQYF
CDR3 DNA: TGTGCCTGGAGTGTGGGGGGTTCCTACGAGCAGTACTTC

D gene: -
J gene: TRBJ1-4
V gene: TRBV19
clone size: many
CDR3 protein: CASSPEDFLNEKLFF
CDR3 DNA: TGTGCCAGTAGTCCCGAGGACTTTCTAAATGAAAAACTGTTTTTT

D gene: TRBD1
J gene: TRBJ2-2
V gene: TRBV5-3
clone size: -
CDR3 protein: CARSLVGTGPGELFF
CDR3 DNA: TGTGCCAGAAGCTTGGTAGGGACAGGGCCAGGGGAGCTGTTTTTT

D gene: TRBD2
J gene: TRBJ2-5
V gene: TRBV5-6
clone size: -
CDR3 protein: CASSLIWGGPGGETQYF
CDR3 DNA: TGTGCCAGCAGCTTGATTTGGGGGGGTCCCGGCGGGGAGACCCAGTACTTC

D gene: -
J gene: TRBJ1-2
V gene: TRBV28
clone size: -
CDR3 protein: CASSPTDLNYGYTF
CDR3 DNA: TGTGCCAGCAGCCCGACAGATTTAAACTATGGCTACACCTTC

D gene: -
J gene: TRBJ2-3
V gene: TRBV11-2
clone size: -
CDR3 protein: CASSRESFSTDTQYF
CDR3 DNA: TGTGCCAGCAGCAGAGAGAGTTTTAGCACAGATACGCAGTATTTT

D gene: -
J gene: TRBJ2-7
V gene: TRBV11-2
clone size: once
CDR3 protein: CASSSPIEKPSYEQYF
CDR3 DNA: TGTGCCAGCAGCTCCCCGATCGAGAAGCCATCCTACGAGCAGTACTTC

D gene: -
J gene: TRBJ1-3
V gene: TRBV30
clone size: -
CDR3 protein: CAWIQKNGNTIYF
CDR3 DNA: TGTGCCTGGATTCAGAAGAATGGAAACACCATATATTTT

D gene: TRBD2
J gene: TRBJ2-1
V gene: TRBV3-1/TRBV3-2
clone size: -
CDR3 protein: CASSPSGLAGADEQFF
CDR3 DNA: TGTGCCAGCAGCCCTTCTGGACTAGCGGGGGCGGATGAGCAGTTCTTC

D gene: -
J gene: TRBJ1-4
V gene: TRBV5-1
clone size: few
CDR3 protein: CASSLGRDEKLFF
CDR3 DNA: TGCGCCAGCAGCTTGGGACGGGATGAAAAACTGTTTTTT

D gene: -
J gene: TRBJ1-5
V gene: TRBV27
clone size: many
CDR3 protein: CASSLGQGRGPSNQPQHF
CDR3 DNA: TGTGCCAGCTCCCTAGGTCAGGGGAGGGGCCCTAGCAATCAGCCCCAGCATTTT

D gene: TRBD2
J gene: TRBJ2-5
V gene: TRBV5-1
clone size: -
CDR3 protein: CASSSPGGEETQYF
CDR3 DNA: TGCGCCAGCAGCTCTCCGGGAGGGGAAGAGACCCAGTACTTC

D gene: TRBD1
J gene: TRBJ2-1
V gene: TRBV4-1
clone size: many
CDR3 protein: CASSQGGGTGTDEQFF
CDR3 DNA: TGCGCCAGCAGCCAAGGAGGCGGGACAGGGACCGATGAGCAGTTCTTC

D gene: -
J gene: TRBJ2-3
V gene: TRBV6-2/TRBV6-3
clone size: -
CDR3 protein: CASSAFFLGPQAGDTQYF
CDR3 DNA: TGTGCCAGCAGTGCTTTCTTTTTAGGGCCCCAGGCGGGAGATACGCAGTATTTT

D gene: -
J gene: TRBJ2-1
V gene: TRBV25-1
clone size: -
CDR3 protein: CASSREGQGNNEQFF
CDR3 DNA: TGTGCCAGCAGTCGGGAGGGACAGGGCAACAATGAGCAGTTCTTC

D gene: -
J gene: TRBJ2-7
V gene: TRBV20-1
clone size: -
CDR3 protein: CSAKGGFEQYF
CDR3 DNA: TGCAGTGCTAAGGGGGGGTTCGAGCAGTACTTC

D gene: TRBD2
J gene: TRBJ2-7
V gene: TRBV6-6
clone size: once
CDR3 protein: CASGRSGVRDEQYF
CDR3 DNA: TGTGCCAGCGGGAGGAGCGGGGTGAGGGACGAGCAGTACTTC

D gene: -
J gene: TRBJ1-5
V gene: TRBV10-3
clone size: -
CDR3 protein: CAYPRGGRFVSPQHF
CDR3 DNA: TGTGCCTACCCTCGGGGGGGGAGATTCGTTTCGCCCCAGCATTTT

D gene: -
J gene: TRBJ1-4
V gene: TRBV7-7
clone size: -
CDR3 protein: CASSQERAKGEKLFF
CDR3 DNA: TGTGCCAGCAGCCAAGAGAGGGCTAAGGGTGAAAAACTGTTTTTT

D gene: TRBD1
J gene: TRBJ2-3
V gene: TRBV30
clone size: -
CDR3 protein: CAWSLNFIFDRGTDTQYF
CDR3 DNA: TGTGCCTGGAGTCTCAACTTTATTTTCGACAGGGGGACAGATACGCAGTATTTT

D gene: -
J gene: TRBJ1-1
V gene: TRBV18
clone size: -
CDR3 protein: CASTGRSAGTEAFF
CDR3 DNA: TGTGCCAGCACGGGACGGTCGGCGGGGACTGAAGCTTTCTTT

D gene: -
J gene: TRBJ1-2
V gene: TRBV5-4
clone size: -
CDR3 protein: CASSLSAGHGYTF
CDR3 DNA: TGTGCCAGCAGCTTGAGTGCAGGCCATGGCTACACCTTC

D gene: TRBD1
J gene: TRBJ1-6
V gene: TRBV5-6
clone size: -
CDR3 protein: CASSQRQGSSYNSPLHF
CDR3 DNA: TGTGCCAGCAGCCAACGACAGGGTAGCTCCTATAATTCACCCCTCCACTTT

D gene: -
J gene: TRBJ1-4
V gene: TRBV4-2
clone size: -
CDR3 protein: CASSQDTGTFATNEKLFF
CDR3 DNA: TGTGCCAGCAGCCAAGACACAGGAACCTTTGCAACTAATGAAAAACTGTTTTTT

D gene: TRBD1
J gene: TRBJ2-2
V gene: TRBV13
clone size: -
CDR3 protein: CASSLRQGSGELFF
CDR3 DNA: TGTGCCAGCAGCTTAAGACAGGGATCCGGGGAGCTGTTTTTT

D gene: -
J gene: TRBJ2-2
V gene: TRBV7-3
clone size: -
CDR3 protein: CASSPSSRTGELFF
CDR3 DNA: TGTGCCAGCAGCCCCTCCTCTCGCACCGGGGAGCTGTTTTTT

D gene: -
J gene: TRBJ2-5
V gene: TRBV30
clone size: few
CDR3 protein: CAWARGSETQYF
CDR3 DNA: TGTGCCTGGGCTCGGGGGAGCGAGACCCAGTACTTC

D gene: -
J gene: TRBJ2-6
V gene: TRBV29-1
clone size: -
CDR3 protein: CSVEGAGSGANVLTF
CDR3 DNA: TGCAGCGTTGAAGGGGCGGGCTCTGGGGCCAACGTCCTGACTTTC

D gene: TRBD1
J gene: TRBJ1-2
V gene: TRBV5-1
clone size: -
CDR3 protein: CASRPGTGDGYGYTF
CDR3 DNA: TGCGCCAGCAGACCAGGGACAGGGGACGGCTATGGCTACACCTTC

D gene: -
J gene: TRBJ1-1
V gene: TRBV7-9
clone size: -
CDR3 protein: CASSSLQGTEAFF
CDR3 DNA: TGTGCCAGCAGCTCCCTACAGGGAACTGAAGCTTTCTTT

D gene: TRBD1
J gene: TRBJ1-3
V gene: TRBV5-5
clone size: -
CDR3 protein: CASSSTGGMDTIYF
CDR3 DNA: TGTGCCAGCAGCTCGACAGGGGGAATGGACACCATATATTTT

D gene: -
J gene: TRBJ1-1
V gene: TRBV6-6
clone size: -
CDR3 protein: CASNEDSVVTEAFF
CDR3 DNA: TGTGCCAGCAACGAGGACAGCGTGGTTACTGAAGCTTTCTTT